Given below is one TCR beta chain in context. TCRdb keeps only in-frame clones here, not all; method: immunoSEQ multiplex PCR. The repertoire holds 180,000 or so clones, about 83% seen once, with around 5% in the top ten. This sample stems from a study of blood T cell repertoires in COVID-19. The CDR3 has 15 residues. Germline V gives CDR1 MNHEY, CDR2 SMNVEV (reference sequence). Trimming took 2 bases from V and 2 from J; bases not matched to a gene: 6. This chain uses TRBV27 with TRBJ2-7, with 7 bases matching TRBD1. Sequenced input: PBMCs or T cells enriched from blood (not recorded which). This clonotype was obtained from a man aged 35-49 years with acute COVID-19. CDR3 loop: CASSLALDRPYEQYF. DNA of the CDR3: TGTGCCAGCAGTTTAGCTCTGGACAGGCCCTACGAGCAGTACTTC.